Below, 24 T cell receptor beta chains from the same sample are listed, as sequenced in a study of T cells expressing NK-cell markers. TCRdb re-called the 5' RACE reads; every CDR3 protein appears as one record, without DNA. Here the sample table reports 350,000 to 400,000 distinct CDR3 sequences. Input material: blood T cells: a sorted CD56 or NKG2C T cell subset, CD4+ or CD8+ T cells, or bulk PBMC T cells (not recorded which). Receptor source: a woman aged 45-60 years in good health.

The V and J genes are TRBV2 and TRBJ2-3. CDR1 is SNHLY, CDR2 FYNNEI, per germline. This CDR3 has 16 residues. The CDR3 sequence: CASREGLVYSTDTQYF.

The CDR3 loop reads CASSARLEATDTQYF. The chain combines TRBV7-9 with TRBJ2-3; the TCRdb call, TRBD2, lacks DNA for checking. Germline V gene lookup returns CDR1 SEHNR and CDR2 FQNEAQ (reference sequence). This CDR3 has 15 residues.

The rearrangement uses TRBV6-6 and TRBJ2-2; TCRdb selects TRBD1, and the lack of DNA leaves this call unchecked. The CDR3 extends over 19 amino acids. CDR1 is MNHNY and CDR2 is SVGAGI in the germline V gene (reference sequence). Here the CDR3 reads CASSYSIPNWGSNTGELFF.

The chain recombines TRBV6-4 with TRBJ2-1; no DNA is available, so the TRBD1 call from TCRdb remains unchecked. Germline V lookup: CDR1 MRHNA, CDR2 SNTAGT. CDR3 length equals 14 residues. The CDR3: CASSEGQEHNEQFF.

The chain joins TRBV3-1 to TRBJ2-7. Germline V gives CDR1 LGHDT, CDR2 YNNKEL (reference sequence). This CDR3 contains 15 residues. CDR3 residues: CASSQEGRYSYEQYF.

This sequence joins TRBV9 and TRBJ2-1; there is no DNA to check the TCRdb D call of TRBD2. CDR3 length equals 16 residues. Germline assignment: CDR1 SGDLS and CDR2 YYNGEE. CDR3: CASSVGISGSLNEQFF.

The chain carries TRBV7-9 and TRBJ1-2. This CDR3 contains 12 residues. The V gene's germline CDR1 is SEHNR and CDR2 FQNEAQ (reference sequence). This CDR3 reads CASGWGTGGYTF.

V is TRBV5-1 and J is TRBJ2-1; TCRdb lists TRBD1, though no DNA is available to test this call. Germline CDR1 SGHRS, CDR2 YFSETQ. CDR3 length: 14 residues. This CDR3 reads CASSLGTGPPEQFF.

This chain connects TRBV10-3 to TRBJ2-1; TCRdb selects TRBD2, and the lack of DNA leaves this call unchecked. CDR1 and CDR2 (germline): ENHRY, SYGVKD. This CDR3 spans 17 amino acids. The chain's CDR3 is CAIKGGTSGTPRNEQFF.

The chain couples TRBV5-1 to TRBJ2-7. The CDR3 length is 14 residues. Germline V gene data show CDR1 as SGHRS and CDR2 as YFSETQ. The CDR3 protein is CASSLEVTASEQYF.

The gene calls are TRBV29-1 and TRBJ1-2. CDR1 and CDR2 from the germline V gene are SQVTM and ANQGSEA. CDR3 size: 13 residues. CDR3 loop: CRVGEGDVAGYTF.

This sequence joins TRBV5-8 and TRBJ1-2; TCRdb gives TRBD1 as the D gene, but with no DNA this cannot be confirmed. The germline V gene has CDR1 SGHTS and CDR2 YDEGEE. This CDR3 is built from 13 residues. The CDR3 is CASSKQGLHGYTF.

The chain joins TRBV20-1 to TRBJ2-5; TCRdb's assignment of TRBD1 cannot be checked, as there is no DNA. CDR1 is DFQATT and CDR2 is SNEGSKA in the germline V gene (reference sequence). The CDR3 loop spans 13 amino acids. The CDR3 is CSARADTQETQYF.

V and J are TRBV30 and TRBJ2-6. The CDR3 length is 13 residues. Germline V gene lookup returns CDR1 GTSNPN and CDR2 SVGIG (reference sequence). CDR3 sequence reads: CAWNLVGANVLTF.

The chain recombines TRBV12-3 or TRBV12-4 with TRBJ1-2. The CDR3 length is 13 residues. Here the CDR3 reads CASSLMEGNGYTF.

V is TRBV5-1 and J is TRBJ2-1; TCRdb calls TRBD1, which cannot be checked without DNA. CDR3 length equals 14 residues. CDR1 is SGHRS, CDR2 YFSETQ, per germline. CDR3: CASRQGPPSDEQFF.

The chain links TRBV25-1 to TRBJ2-2; TCRdb proposes TRBD2, but this gene call is untestable without DNA. The CDR3 runs 15 residues. CDR1 is MGHDK, CDR2 SYGVNS, per germline. CDR3: CASSEKARNTGELFF.

V gene TRBV7-9 combines with J gene TRBJ2-2; with no DNA, the TCRdb D assignment of TRBD2 cannot be verified. The germline V gene encodes CDR1 SEHNR and CDR2 FQNEAQ (reference sequence). The CDR3 totals 18 residues. The chain's CDR3 is CASQAGGRAIANTGELFF.

The chain couples TRBV3-1 to TRBJ2-1; TCRdb proposes TRBD2, but this gene call is untestable without DNA. The CDR3 totals 16 residues. Germline V gene data show CDR1 as LGHDT and CDR2 as YNNKEL (reference sequence). CDR3 protein: CASSQGGAGEENEQFF.

The genes are TRBV11-2 and TRBJ2-1; as DNA is missing, the TRBD1 call by TCRdb cannot be tested. The CDR3 covers 13 residues. Germline V CDR1 and CDR2: SGHAT, FQNNGV. CDR3 sequence: CASSLGGWNEQFF. The whole variable domain, remainder taken from reference TRBV11-2 and TRBJ2-1, is EAGVAQSPRYKIIEKRQSVAFWCNPISGHATLYWYQQILGQGPKLLIQFQNNGVVDDSQLPKDRFSAERLKGVDSTLKIQPAKLEDSAVYLCASSLGGWNEQFFGPGTRLTVL.

The chain recombines TRBV6-5 with TRBJ2-7; as DNA is missing, the TRBD1 call by TCRdb cannot be tested. Looked up from germline, CDR1 is MNHEY and CDR2 is SVGAGI. The CDR3 sequence is 15 residues long. This chain's CDR3 is CATQDWGGGKYEQYF.

The J gene is TRBJ2-3, the V gene TRBV5-1. The germline gives CDR1 SGHRS, CDR2 YFSETQ. This CDR3 spans 14 amino acids. Here the CDR3 reads CASREAASTDTQYF.

The chain links TRBV3-1 to TRBJ2-3; TCRdb selects TRBD1, and the lack of DNA leaves this call unchecked. Germline CDR1 LGHDT, CDR2 YNNKEL (reference sequence). This CDR3 has 12 amino acids. The CDR3 loop reads CASSLPGGGRHF.

The chain recombines TRBV4-2 with TRBJ2-3; TCRdb selects TRBD2, and the lack of DNA leaves this call unchecked. The germline V gene encodes CDR1 LGHNA and CDR2 YNFKEQ. This CDR3 contains 17 residues. The CDR3 sequence: CASSQGRTSGSTDTQYF.